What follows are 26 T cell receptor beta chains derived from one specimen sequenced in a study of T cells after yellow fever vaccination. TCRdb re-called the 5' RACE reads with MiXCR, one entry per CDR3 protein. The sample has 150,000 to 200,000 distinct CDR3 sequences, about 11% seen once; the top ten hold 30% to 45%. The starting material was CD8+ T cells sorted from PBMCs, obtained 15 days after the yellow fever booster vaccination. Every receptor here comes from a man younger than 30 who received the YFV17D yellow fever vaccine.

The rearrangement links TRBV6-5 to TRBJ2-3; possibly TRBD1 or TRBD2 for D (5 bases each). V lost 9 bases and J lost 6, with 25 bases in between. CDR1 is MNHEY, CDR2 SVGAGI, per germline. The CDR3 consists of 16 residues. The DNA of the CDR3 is TGTGCCAGACCAGACGAACTTCGGGACGTCGGGGATACGCAGTATTTT. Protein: CARPDELRDVGDTQYF.

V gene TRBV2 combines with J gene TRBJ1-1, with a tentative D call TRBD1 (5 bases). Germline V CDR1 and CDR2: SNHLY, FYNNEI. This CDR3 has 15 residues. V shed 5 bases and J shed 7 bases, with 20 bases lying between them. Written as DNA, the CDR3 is TGTGCCAGCAGTAAATCCGGGACTGGGGTTGTTGAAGCTTTCTTT. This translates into CASSKSGTGVVEAFF.

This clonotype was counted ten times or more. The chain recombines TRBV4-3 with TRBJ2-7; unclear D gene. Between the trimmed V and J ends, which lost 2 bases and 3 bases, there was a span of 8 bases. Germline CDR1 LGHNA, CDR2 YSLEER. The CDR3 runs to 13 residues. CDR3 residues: CASSQLCDYEQYV. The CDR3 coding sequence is TGCGCCAGCAGCCAACTTTGCGACTACGAGCAGTACGTC.

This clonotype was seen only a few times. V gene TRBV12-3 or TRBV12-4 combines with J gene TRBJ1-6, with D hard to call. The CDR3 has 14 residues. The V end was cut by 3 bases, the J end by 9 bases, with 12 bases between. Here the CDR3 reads CASSFAGNASPLHF. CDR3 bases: TGTGCCAGCAGTTTCGCGGGGAACGCTTCACCCCTCCACTTT.

As DNA, the CDR3 is TGTGCCTGGAGTGTACTCAAGGGGGGAGAGACCCAGTACTTC. It yields the protein CAWSVLKGGETQYF. The rearrangement joins TRBV30 to TRBJ2-5; either TRBD1 or TRBD2 may fit D (6 bases each). Germline V lookup: CDR1 GTSNPN, CDR2 SVGIG (reference sequence). The CDR3 contains 14 residues. V gave up 0 bases and J gave up 4 bases, with 12 bases separating them.

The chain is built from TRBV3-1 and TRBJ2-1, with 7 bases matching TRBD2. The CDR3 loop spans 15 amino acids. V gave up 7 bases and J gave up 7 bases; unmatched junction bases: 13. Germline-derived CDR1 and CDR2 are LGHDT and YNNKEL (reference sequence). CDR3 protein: CASTPGSGSINEQFF. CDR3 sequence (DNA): TGTGCCAGCACCCCGGGTAGCGGGTCCATTAATGAGCAGTTCTTC.

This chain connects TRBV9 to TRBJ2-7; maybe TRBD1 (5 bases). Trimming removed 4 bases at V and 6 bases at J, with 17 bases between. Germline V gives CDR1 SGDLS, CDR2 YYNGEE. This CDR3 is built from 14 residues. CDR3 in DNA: TGTGCCAGCAGCCCAGGGTCCCAAGTTTCCGAGCAGTACGTC. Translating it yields CASSPGSQVSEQYV.

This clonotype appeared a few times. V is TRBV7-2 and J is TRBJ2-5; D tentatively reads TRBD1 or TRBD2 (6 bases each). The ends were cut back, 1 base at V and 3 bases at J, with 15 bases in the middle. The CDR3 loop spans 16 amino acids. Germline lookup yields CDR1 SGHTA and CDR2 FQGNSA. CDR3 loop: CASSLGRARGEETQYF. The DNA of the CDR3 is TGTGCCAGCAGCTTAGGGCGGGCTAGGGGGGAAGAGACCCAGTACTTC.

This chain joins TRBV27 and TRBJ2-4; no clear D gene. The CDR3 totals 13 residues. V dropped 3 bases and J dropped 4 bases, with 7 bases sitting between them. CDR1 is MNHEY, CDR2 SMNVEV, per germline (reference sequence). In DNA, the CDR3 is TGTGCCAGCAGTTTTACATCTAAAAACATTCAGTACTTC. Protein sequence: CASSFTSKNIQYF.

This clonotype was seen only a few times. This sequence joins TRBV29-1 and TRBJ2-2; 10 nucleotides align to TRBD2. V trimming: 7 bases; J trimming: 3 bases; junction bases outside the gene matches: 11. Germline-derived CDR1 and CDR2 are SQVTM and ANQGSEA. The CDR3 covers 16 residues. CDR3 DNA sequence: TGCAGCGGAGTTGCTAGCGGGGGTTGGGACACCGGGGAGCTGTTTTTT. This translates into CSGVASGGWDTGELFF.

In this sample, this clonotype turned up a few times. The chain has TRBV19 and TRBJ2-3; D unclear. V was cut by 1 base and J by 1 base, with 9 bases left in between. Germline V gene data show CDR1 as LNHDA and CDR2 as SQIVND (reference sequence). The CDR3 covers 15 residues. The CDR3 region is CASSIAGLGTDTQYF. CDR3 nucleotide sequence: TGTGCCAGTAGTATAGCCGGGTTGGGCACAGATACGCAGTATTTT.

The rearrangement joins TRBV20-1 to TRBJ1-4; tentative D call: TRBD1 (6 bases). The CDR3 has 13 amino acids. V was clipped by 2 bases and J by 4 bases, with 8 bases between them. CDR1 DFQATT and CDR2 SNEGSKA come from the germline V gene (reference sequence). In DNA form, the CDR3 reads TGCAGTGCTAGATCAGGGGTTAATGAAAAACTGTTTTTT. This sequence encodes CSARSGVNEKLFF.

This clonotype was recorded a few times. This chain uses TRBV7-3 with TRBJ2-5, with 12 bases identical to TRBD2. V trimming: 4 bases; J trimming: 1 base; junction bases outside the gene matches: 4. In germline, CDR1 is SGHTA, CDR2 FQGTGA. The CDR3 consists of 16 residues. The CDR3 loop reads CASSSLAGGSQETQYF. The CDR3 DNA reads TGTGCCAGCAGCTCCCTAGCGGGGGGGTCCCAAGAGACCCAGTACTTC.

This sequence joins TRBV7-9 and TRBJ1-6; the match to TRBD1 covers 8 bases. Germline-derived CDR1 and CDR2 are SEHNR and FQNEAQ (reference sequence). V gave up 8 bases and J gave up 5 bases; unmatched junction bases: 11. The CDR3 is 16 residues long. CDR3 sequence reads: CASGQLGGQDNSPLHF. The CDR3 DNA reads TGTGCCAGCGGACAGCTCGGGGGACAGGATAATTCACCCCTCCACTTT.

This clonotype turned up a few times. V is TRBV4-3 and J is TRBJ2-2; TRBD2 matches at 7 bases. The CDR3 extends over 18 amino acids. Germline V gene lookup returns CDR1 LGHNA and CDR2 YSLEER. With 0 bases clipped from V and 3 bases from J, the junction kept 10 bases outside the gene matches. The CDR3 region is CASSQDFLGGGDTGELFF. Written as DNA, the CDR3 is TGCGCCAGCAGCCAAGATTTTTTGGGGGGGGGTGACACCGGGGAGCTGTTTTTT.

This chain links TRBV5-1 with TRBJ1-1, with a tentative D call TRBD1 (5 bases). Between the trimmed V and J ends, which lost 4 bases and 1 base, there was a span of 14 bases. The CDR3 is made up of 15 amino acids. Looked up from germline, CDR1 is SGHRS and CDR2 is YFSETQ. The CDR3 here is CASSLTTEPNTEAFF. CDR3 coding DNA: TGCGCCAGCAGCCTAACGACAGAGCCGAACACTGAAGCTTTCTTT.

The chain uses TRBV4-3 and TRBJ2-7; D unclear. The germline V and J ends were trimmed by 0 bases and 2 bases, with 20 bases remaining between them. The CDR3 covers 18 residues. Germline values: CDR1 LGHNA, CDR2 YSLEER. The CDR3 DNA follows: TGCGCCAGCAGCCAAGATCTTCAGCTGGGCAGGCGCGCCTACGAGCAGTACTTC. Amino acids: CASSQDLQLGRRAYEQYF.

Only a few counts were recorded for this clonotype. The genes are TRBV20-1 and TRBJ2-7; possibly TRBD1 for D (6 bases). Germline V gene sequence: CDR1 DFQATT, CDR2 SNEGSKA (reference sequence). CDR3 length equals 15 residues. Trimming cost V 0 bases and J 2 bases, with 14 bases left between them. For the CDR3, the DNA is TGCAGTGCTAGAGATTCGGGACAACCGACCTACGAGCAGTACGTC. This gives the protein CSARDSGQPTYEQYV.

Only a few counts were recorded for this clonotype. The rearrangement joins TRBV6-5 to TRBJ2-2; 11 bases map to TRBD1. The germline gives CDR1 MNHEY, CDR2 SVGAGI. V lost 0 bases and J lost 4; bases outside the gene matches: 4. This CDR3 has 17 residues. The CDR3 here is CASSYSWDRGSTGELFF. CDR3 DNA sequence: TGTGCCAGCAGTTACTCATGGGACAGGGGGAGCACCGGGGAGCTGTTTTTT.

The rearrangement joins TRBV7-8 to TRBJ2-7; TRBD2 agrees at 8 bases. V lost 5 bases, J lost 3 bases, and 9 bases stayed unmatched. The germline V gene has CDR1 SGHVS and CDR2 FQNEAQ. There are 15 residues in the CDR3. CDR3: CASSRPRSGGYEQYF. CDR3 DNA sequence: TGTGCCAGCAGCCGCCCGAGAAGCGGGGGCTACGAGCAGTACTTC.

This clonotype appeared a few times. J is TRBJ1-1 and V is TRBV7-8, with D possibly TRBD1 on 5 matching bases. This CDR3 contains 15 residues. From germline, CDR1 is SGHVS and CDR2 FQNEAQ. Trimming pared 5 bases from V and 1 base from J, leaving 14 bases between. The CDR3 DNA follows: TGTGCCAGCAGCCCCGGGACGCCCGGGAACACTGAAGCTTTCTTT. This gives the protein CASSPGTPGNTEAFF.

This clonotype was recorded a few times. CDR3 in DNA: TGTGCCTGGAGTGGGGGCGCGGGCAATCAGCCCCAGCATTTT. Its translation: CAWSGGAGNQPQHF. The chain links TRBV30 to TRBJ1-5, with D maybe TRBD1 (5 bases). Trimming pared 1 base from V and 2 bases from J, leaving 9 bases between. The CDR3 sequence is 14 residues long. Germline V gene lookup returns CDR1 GTSNPN and CDR2 SVGIG (reference sequence).

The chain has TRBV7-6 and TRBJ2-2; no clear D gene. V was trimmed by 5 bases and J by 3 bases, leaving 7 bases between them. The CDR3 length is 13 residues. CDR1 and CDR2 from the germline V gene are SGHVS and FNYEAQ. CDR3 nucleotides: TGTGCCAGCAGCATCGAAGACACCGGGGAGCTGTTTTTT. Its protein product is CASSIEDTGELFF.

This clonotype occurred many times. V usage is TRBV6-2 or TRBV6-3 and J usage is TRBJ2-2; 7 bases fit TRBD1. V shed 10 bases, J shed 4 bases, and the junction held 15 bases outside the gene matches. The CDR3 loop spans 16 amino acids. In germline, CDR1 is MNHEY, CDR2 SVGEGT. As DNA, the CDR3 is TGTGCCACCCTACCCGGACAGGCGCGATTCACCGGGGAGCTGTTTTTT. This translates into CATLPGQARFTGELFF.

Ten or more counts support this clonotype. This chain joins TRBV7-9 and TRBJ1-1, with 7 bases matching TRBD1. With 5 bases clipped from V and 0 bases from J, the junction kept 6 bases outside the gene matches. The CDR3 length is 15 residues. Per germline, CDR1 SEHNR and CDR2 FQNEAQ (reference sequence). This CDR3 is CASSTLQGMNTEAFF. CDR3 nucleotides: TGTGCCAGCAGCACACTACAGGGGATGAACACTGAAGCTTTCTTT.

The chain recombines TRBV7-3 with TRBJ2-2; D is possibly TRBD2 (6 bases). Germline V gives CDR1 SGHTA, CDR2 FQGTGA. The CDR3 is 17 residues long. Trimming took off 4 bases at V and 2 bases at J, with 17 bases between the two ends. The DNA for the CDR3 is TGTGCCAGCAGCTCACCTCCGGGGCGGGGAAACACCGGGGAGCTGTTTTTT. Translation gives CASSSPPGRGNTGELFF.